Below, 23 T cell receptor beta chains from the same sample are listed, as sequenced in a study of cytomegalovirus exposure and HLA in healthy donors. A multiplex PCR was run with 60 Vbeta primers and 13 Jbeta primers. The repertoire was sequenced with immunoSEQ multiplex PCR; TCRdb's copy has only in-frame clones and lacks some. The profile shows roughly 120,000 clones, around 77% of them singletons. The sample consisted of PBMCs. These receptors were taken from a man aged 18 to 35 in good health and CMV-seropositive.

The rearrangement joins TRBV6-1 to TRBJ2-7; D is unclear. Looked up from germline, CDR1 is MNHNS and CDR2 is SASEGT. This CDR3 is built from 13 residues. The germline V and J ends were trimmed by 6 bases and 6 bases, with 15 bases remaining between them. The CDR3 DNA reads TGTGCCAGCAGCCCTAGGTTTGTCCCCGAGCAGTACTTC. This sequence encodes CASSPRFVPEQYF.

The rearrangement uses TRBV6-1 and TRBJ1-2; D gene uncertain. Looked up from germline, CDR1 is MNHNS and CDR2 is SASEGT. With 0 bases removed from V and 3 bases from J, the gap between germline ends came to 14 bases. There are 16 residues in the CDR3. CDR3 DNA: TGTGCCAGCAGTGAAGCTCAGTACAGCTGGGACTATGGCTACACCTTC. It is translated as CASSEAQYSWDYGYTF.

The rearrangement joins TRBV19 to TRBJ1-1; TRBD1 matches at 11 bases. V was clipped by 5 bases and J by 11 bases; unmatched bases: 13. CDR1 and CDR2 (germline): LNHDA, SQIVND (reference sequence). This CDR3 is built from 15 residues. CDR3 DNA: TGTGCCAGTAGTTCAACCGGGACAGGGGGACTTGATGCTTTCTTT. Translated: CASSSTGTGGLDAFF.

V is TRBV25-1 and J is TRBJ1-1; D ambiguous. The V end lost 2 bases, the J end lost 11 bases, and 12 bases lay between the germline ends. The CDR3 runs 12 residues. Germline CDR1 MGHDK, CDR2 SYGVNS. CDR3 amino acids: CASSEAGTGAFF. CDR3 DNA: TGTGCCAGCAGTGAAGCCGGAACGGGGGCTTTCTTT.

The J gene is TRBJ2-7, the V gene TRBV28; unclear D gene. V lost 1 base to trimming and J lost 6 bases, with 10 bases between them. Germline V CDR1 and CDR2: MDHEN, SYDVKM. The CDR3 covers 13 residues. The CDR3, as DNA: TGTGCCAGCAGTTTATTGGCGGTGCCCGAGCAGTACTTC. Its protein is CASSLLAVPEQYF.

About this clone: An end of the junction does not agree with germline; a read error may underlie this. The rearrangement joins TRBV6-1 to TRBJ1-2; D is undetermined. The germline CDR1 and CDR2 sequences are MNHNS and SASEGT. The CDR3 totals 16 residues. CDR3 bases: TGTGCCAGTAGTGTTTTTGCTAGAAATTCTAACTATGGCTACACCTTC. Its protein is CASSVFARNSNYGYTF.

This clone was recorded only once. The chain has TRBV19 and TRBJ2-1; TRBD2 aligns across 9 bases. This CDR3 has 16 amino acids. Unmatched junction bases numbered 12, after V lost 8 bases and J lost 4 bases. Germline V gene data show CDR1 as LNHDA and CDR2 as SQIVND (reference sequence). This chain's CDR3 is CASVGFGRGGYNEQFF. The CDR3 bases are TGTGCCAGTGTGGGTTTTGGGCGGGGGGGGTACAATGAGCAGTTCTTC.

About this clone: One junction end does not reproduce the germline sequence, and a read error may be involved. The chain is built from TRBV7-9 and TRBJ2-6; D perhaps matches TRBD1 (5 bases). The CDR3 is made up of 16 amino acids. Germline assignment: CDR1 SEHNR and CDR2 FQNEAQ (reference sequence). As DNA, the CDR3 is TGTGCCAGCAGCTTAGGGGGTACCCCTGGGGCCAACGGCCTGACTTTC. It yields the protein CASSLGGTPGANGLTF.

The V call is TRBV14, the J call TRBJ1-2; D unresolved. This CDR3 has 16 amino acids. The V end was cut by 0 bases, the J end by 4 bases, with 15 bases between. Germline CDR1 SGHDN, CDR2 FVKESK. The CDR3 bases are TGTGCCAGCAGCCAAGATCACAGAGGGTTACGCTATGGCTACACCTTC. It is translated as CASSQDHRGLRYGYTF.

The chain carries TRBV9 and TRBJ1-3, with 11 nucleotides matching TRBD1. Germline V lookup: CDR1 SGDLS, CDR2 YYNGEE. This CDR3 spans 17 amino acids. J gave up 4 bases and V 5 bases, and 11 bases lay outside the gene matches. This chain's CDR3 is CASSKKGTGGSGNTIYF. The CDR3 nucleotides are TGTGCCAGCAGTAAGAAGGGGACAGGGGGATCCGGAAACACCATATATTTT.

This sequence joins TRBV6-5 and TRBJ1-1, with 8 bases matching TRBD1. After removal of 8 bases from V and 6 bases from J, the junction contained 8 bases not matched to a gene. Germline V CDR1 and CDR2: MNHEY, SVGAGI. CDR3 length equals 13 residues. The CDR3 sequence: CASQRGTGAEAFF. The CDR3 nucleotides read TGTGCCAGCCAACGCGGGACAGGAGCTGAAGCTTTCTTT.

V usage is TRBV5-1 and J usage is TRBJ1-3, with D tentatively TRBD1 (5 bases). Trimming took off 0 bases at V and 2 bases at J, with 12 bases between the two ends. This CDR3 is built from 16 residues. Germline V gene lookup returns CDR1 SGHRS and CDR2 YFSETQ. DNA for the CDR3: TGCGCCAGCAGCTTGGGGGACTCCTGGGCTGGAAACACCATATATTTT. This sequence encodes CASSLGDSWAGNTIYF.

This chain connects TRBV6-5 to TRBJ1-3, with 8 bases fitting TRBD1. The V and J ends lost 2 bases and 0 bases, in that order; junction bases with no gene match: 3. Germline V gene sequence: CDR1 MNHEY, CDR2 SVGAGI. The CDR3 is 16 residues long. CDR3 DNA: TGTGCCAGCAGTTACGGGACAGGTAGCTCTGGAAACACCATATATTTT. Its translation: CASSYGTGSSGNTIYF.

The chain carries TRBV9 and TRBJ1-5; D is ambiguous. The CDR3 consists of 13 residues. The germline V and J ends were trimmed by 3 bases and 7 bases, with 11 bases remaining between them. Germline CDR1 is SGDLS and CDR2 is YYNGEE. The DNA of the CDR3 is TGTGCCAGCAGCGCCGGTTCAGGACAGCCCCAGCATTTT. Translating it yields CASSAGSGQPQHF.

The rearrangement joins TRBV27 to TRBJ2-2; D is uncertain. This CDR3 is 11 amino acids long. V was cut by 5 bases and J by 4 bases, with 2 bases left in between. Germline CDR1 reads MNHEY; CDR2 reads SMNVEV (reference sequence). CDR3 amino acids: CASSRTGELFF. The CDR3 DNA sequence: TGTGCCAGCAGTCGCACCGGGGAGCTGTTTTTT.

The CDR3 loop reads CASGPGFSTDTQYF. The CDR3 DNA reads TGTGCTAGTGGCCCGGGGTTCAGCACAGATACGCAGTATTTT. The chain couples TRBV12-5 to TRBJ2-3; TRBD2 might be the D (5 bases). This CDR3 spans 14 amino acids. CDR1 is LGHNT and CDR2 is FRNRAP in the germline V gene. Trimming took 6 bases from V and 0 from J, leaving 10 bases between them.

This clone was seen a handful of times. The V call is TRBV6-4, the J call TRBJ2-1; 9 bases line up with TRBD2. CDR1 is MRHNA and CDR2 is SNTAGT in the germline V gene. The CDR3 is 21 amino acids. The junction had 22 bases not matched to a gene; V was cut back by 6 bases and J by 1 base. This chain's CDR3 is CASSDRALSGSSVRSYNEQFF. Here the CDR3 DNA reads TGTGCCAGCAGCGACAGGGCTCTTAGCGGGAGCAGTGTGCGGTCCTACAATGAGCAGTTCTTC.

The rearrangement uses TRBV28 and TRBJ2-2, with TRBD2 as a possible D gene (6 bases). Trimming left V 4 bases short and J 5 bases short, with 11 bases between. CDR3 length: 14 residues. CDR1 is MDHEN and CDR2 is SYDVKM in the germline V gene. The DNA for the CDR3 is TGTGCCAGCAGTTCCTCAGGAGGGACCGGGGAGCTGTTTTTT. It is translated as CASSSSGGTGELFF.

Here the CDR3 reads CASTQQGLFSQETQYF. CDR3 sequence (DNA): TGTGCCAGCACCCAACAGGGTCTCTTTTCCCAAGAGACCCAGTACTTC. The chain is built from TRBV21-1 and TRBJ2-5; the table's D call, TRBD1, has no DNA check behind it. TRBV21-1 is a pseudogene segment. CDR3 size: 16 residues.

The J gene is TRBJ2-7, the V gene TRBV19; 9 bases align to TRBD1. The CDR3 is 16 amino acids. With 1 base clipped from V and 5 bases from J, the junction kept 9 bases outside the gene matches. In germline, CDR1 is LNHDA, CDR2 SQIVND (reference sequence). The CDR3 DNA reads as TGTGCCAGTAGTATAGGGTCGGGGACAGGGTGGAACGAGCAGTACTTC. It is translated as CASSIGSGTGWNEQYF.

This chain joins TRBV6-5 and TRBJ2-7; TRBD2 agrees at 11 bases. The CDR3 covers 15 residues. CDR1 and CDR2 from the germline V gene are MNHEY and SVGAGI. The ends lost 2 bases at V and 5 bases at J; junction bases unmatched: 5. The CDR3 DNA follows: TGTGCCAGCAGTTACGTAGCGGGGGGGGTCAACGAGCAGTACTTC. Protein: CASSYVAGGVNEQYF.

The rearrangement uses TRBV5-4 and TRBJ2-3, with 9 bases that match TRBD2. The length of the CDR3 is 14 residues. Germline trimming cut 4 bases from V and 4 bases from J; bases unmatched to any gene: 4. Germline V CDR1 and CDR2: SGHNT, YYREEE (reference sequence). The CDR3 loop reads CASSPRTSADTQYF. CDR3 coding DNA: TGTGCCAGCAGCCCGAGGACTAGCGCAGATACGCAGTATTTT.

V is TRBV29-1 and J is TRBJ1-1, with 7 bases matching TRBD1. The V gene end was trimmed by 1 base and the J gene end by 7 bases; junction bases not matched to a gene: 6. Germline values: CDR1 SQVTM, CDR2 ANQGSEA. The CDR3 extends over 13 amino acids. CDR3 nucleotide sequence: TGCAGCGTTGAAGGGGGTCAGGGGGATGAAGCTTTCTTT. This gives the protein CSVEGGQGDEAFF.